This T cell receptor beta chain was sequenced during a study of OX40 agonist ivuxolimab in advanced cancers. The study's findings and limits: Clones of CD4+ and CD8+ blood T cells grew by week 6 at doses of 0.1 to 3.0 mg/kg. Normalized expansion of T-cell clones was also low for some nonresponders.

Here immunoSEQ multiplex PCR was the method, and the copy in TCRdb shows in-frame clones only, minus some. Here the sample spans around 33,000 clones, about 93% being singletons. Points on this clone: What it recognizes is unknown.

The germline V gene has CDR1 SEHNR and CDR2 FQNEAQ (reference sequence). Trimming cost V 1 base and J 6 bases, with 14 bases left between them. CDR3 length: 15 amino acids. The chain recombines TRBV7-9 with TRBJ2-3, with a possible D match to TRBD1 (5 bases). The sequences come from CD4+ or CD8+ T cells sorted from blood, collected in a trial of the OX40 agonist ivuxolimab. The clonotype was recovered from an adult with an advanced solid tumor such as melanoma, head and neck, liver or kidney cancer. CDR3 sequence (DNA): TGTGCCAGCAGCTTAGGAAGGTCCAGGGTGGATACGCAGTATTTT. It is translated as CASSLGRSRVDTQYF.